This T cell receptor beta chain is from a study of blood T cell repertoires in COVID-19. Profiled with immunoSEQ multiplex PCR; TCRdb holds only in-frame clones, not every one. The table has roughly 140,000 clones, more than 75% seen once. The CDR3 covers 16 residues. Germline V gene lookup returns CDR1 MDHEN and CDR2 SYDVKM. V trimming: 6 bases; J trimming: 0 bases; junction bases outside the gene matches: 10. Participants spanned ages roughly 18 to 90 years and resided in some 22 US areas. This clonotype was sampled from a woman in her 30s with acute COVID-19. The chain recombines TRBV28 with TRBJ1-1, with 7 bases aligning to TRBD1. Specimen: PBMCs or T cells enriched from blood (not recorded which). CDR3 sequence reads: CASSSLGTAMNTEAFF. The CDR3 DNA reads TGTGCCAGCAGCTCCTTGGGGACAGCGATGAACACTGAAGCTTTCTTT.